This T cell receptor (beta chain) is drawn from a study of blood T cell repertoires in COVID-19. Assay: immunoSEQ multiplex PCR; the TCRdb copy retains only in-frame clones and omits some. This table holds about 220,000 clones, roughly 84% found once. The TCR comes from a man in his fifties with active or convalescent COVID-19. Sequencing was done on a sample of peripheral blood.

The CDR3 DNA sequence: TGTGCCAGCCAACCACTAGCGGGCACAGATACGCAGTATTTT. Protein product: CASQPLAGTDTQYF. This chain joins TRBV7-2 and TRBJ2-3; 8 bases map to TRBD2. There are 14 residues in the CDR3. From germline, CDR1 is SGHTA and CDR2 FQGNSA. The V gene end was trimmed by 8 bases and the J gene end by 1 base; junction bases not matched to a gene: 5.